This passage covers 14 T cell receptor beta chains from one sample sequenced in a study of blood T cells in healthy people across ages. Sample-barcoded 5' priming and a J-beta primer mix drove a second PCR of roughly 6 to 12 cycles. TCRdb independently ran MiXCR on the 5' RACE reads; one entry per CDR3 protein. The table records some 780,000 distinct CDR3 sequences, 56% of them present only once. Sequenced: blood. Source of these receptors: a man in his forties in good health.

The chain uses TRBV7-2 and TRBJ2-3; possible D gene TRBD1, 5 bases. V dropped 2 bases and J dropped 5 bases, with 14 bases sitting between them. This CDR3 contains 15 residues. The germline gives CDR1 SGHTA, CDR2 FQGNSA. CDR3 nucleotides: TGTGCCAGCAGCTTAATCGTGGGGCGAGTAGATACGCAGTATTTT. Translation gives CASSLIVGRVDTQYF.

This clonotype showed up just a few times. The chain employs TRBV20-1 and TRBJ2-1, with D perhaps matching TRBD1 or TRBD2 (5 bases each). V lost 5 bases and J 10 bases, leaving 15 bases between the germline ends. In germline, CDR1 is DFQATT, CDR2 SNEGSKA (reference sequence). The CDR3 contains 12 residues. The CDR3 DNA is TGCAGTGCTTGGGGACCGTCGTCCGAGCAGTTCTTC. Translated, it gives CSAWGPSSEQFF.

This clonotype was counted between two and nine times. The gene calls are TRBV7-9 and TRBJ2-1, with 8 bases fitting TRBD1. Germline CDR1 SEHNR, CDR2 FQNEAQ (reference sequence). J lost 7 bases, V lost 2 bases, and 10 bases had no gene match. There are 16 residues in the CDR3. CDR3: CASSLIAGQGWNEQFF. CDR3 in DNA: TGTGCCAGCAGCTTAATAGCCGGACAGGGATGGAATGAGCAGTTCTTC.

This clonotype showed up just a few times. The chain recombines TRBV13 with TRBJ2-4; D unclear. V shed 5 bases and J shed 5 bases, with 13 bases lying between them. This CDR3 contains 14 residues. The germline CDR1 and CDR2 sequences are PRHDT and FYEKMQ (reference sequence). The CDR3 sequence is CASSLLESQNIQYF. The CDR3 coding sequence is TGTGCCAGCAGCCTACTCGAGTCCCAAAACATTCAGTACTTC.

The chain carries TRBV20-1 and TRBJ2-1, with 9 bases lining up with TRBD1. The CDR3 has 12 residues. Germline CDR1 DFQATT, CDR2 SNEGSKA (reference sequence). J gave up 8 bases and V 5 bases, and 4 bases lay outside the gene matches. CDR3 nucleotide sequence: TGCAGTGCTTCCGGGACAGGGTATGAGCAGTTCTTC. Protein product: CSASGTGYEQFF.

Comments on this clonotype: A much larger clone is a single base away; this may be a read error. The V gene is TRBV27, the J gene TRBJ2-5; maybe TRBD1 (5 bases). With the DNA end fitting TRBJ2-7 better, the J assignment may be wrong. This CDR3 has 15 amino acids. Germline V gene data show CDR1 as MNHEY and CDR2 as SMNVEV (reference sequence). The DNA for the CDR3 is TGTGCCAACAGTTCGAGACAGTCAGTTCGTTACGAGCAGTACTTC. Translated, it gives CANSSRQSVRYEQYF.

This sequence joins TRBV12-5 and TRBJ2-5; D unclear. The germline V gene encodes CDR1 LGHNT and CDR2 FRNRAP. Between the trimmed V and J ends, which lost 6 bases and 3 bases, there was a span of 17 bases. The CDR3 runs 15 residues. CDR3 coding DNA: TGTGCTAGTGGCTCCGATATACCCGCGGAAGAGACCCAGTACTTC. It encodes CASGSDIPAEETQYF.

The chain is built from TRBV29-1 and TRBJ2-7; D unclear. The DNA matches TRBJ2-5 better at its end, which makes the J call doubtful. The CDR3 runs 13 residues. Germline V gives CDR1 SQVTM, CDR2 ANQGSEA. CDR3 amino acids: CSVEVNQDETQYF. In DNA form, the CDR3 reads TGCAGCGTTGAAGTCAACCAGGATGAGACCCAGTACTTC.

The rearrangement links TRBV7-9 to TRBJ2-7; 8 nucleotides match TRBD2. V dropped 2 bases and J dropped 7; count of bases not matched to a gene: 19. This CDR3 region has 18 residues. Germline CDR1 and CDR2: SEHNR and FQNEAQ (reference sequence). The chain's CDR3 is CASSLMAQVGGAGDEQYF. DNA of the CDR3: TGTGCCAGCAGCTTAATGGCTCAAGTCGGGGGGGCGGGTGATGAGCAGTACTTC.

The rearrangement uses TRBV27 and TRBJ2-1, with a tentative D call TRBD1 (6 bases). The J call is in doubt because the DNA end fits TRBJ2-7 better. The germline V gene has CDR1 MNHEY and CDR2 SMNVEV (reference sequence). The CDR3 is 14 amino acids. CDR3 amino acids: CASSLQGPIYEQYF. In DNA form, the CDR3 reads TGTGCCAGCAGTTTGCAGGGGCCTATCTACGAGCAGTACTTC.

The chain combines TRBV18 with TRBJ2-6; possible D gene TRBD1, 6 bases. Per the germline V gene, CDR1 is KGHSH and CDR2 is LQKENI. CDR3 length equals 16 residues. Trimming pared 2 bases from V and 2 bases from J, leaving 10 bases between. CDR3 protein: CASSPIKGAGANVLTF. In DNA form, the CDR3 reads TGTGCCAGCTCACCAATCAAGGGGGCTGGGGCCAACGTCCTGACTTTC.

The chain combines TRBV6-6 with TRBJ2-4; a possible D gene is TRBD2 (5 bases). Germline loops: CDR1 MNHNY, CDR2 SVGAGI (reference sequence). V was clipped by 5 bases and J by 13 bases, with 12 bases between them. The CDR3 length is 11 residues. CDR3 sequence: CASSTLWEQYF. The CDR3 nucleotides are TGTGCCAGCAGTACGTTGTGGGAGCAGTACTTC.

The rearrangement uses TRBV9 and TRBJ2-4, with D possibly TRBD2 on 5 matching bases. The J call may be in error: the DNA end matches TRBJ2-7 better. In germline, CDR1 is SGDLS, CDR2 YYNGEE. The CDR3 length is 14 residues. In DNA form, the CDR3 reads TGTGCCAGCAGCGTAGGAGGGTACCCTAACGAGCAGTACTTC. This gives the protein CASSVGGYPNEQYF.

The chain employs TRBV6-1 and TRBJ2-5; 10 bases align to TRBD2. Per germline, CDR1 MNHNS and CDR2 SASEGT. The CDR3 has 15 amino acids. Unmatched junction bases numbered 3, after V lost 1 base and J lost 4 bases. CDR3 protein: CASSEEAGGPETQYF. CDR3 nucleotide sequence: TGTGCCAGCAGTGAAGAAGCGGGGGGGCCAGAGACCCAGTACTTC.